The source of this T cell receptor beta chain is a study of metastatic and nonmetastatic thyroid tumors. Study summary: Repertoires were compared across blood and tumor or nodule tissue from malignant and benign thyroid patients. Study observations and caveats: Significantly higher TCR beta diversity was reportedly seen in malignant thyroid tumors than benign nodules, in blood and tumor.

This clone counts as medium-sized (0.01 to 0.1%). The antigen remains undetermined. All patients were treatment-naive before thyroid surgery. This CDR3 is built from 15 residues. CDR1 is SNHLY, CDR2 FYNNEI, per germline. The J segment lost 5 bases and the V segment lost 3 bases, leaving 4 bases of the junction unmatched. Per the study methods: CDR3 differences across clinicopathological groups were used to build a distant-metastasis classifier for papillary thyroid cancer. MiXCR was used by TCRdb to re-call the PCR reads. These V and J calls are TCRdb output, not the study's own analysis. Among about 19,000 clones, around 25% were seen once, and the ten largest hold about 3.3%.

The chain couples TRBV2 to TRBJ2-2; 9 nucleotides match TRBD1. This clonotype was sampled from a male donor with papillary thyroid cancer or a benign thyroid nodule (not recorded which). Some clones in this sample may be carry-over from other donors' samples. Material for sequencing was blood. The CDR3 sequence is CASSDGGQGTGELFF. CDR3 coding DNA: TGTGCCAGCAGTGATGGGGGACAGGGAACCGGGGAGCTGTTTTTT.